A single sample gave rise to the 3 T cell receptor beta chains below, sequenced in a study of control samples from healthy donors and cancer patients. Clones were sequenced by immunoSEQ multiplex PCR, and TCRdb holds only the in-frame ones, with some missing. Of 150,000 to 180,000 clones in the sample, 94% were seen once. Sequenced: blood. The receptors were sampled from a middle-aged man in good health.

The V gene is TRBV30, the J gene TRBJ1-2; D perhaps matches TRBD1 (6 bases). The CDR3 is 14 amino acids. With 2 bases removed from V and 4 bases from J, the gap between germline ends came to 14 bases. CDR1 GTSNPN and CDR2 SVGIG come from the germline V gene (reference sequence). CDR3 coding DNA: TGTGCCTGGAGTCGCCGCAGGGGTACCTATGGCTACACCTTC. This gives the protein CAWSRRRGTYGYTF.

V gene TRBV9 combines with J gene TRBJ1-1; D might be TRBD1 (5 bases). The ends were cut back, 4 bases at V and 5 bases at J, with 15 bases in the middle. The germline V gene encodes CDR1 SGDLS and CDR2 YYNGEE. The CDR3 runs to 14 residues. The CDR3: CASSPGSFRTEAFF. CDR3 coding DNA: TGTGCCAGCAGCCCAGGGAGTTTTCGAACTGAAGCTTTCTTT.

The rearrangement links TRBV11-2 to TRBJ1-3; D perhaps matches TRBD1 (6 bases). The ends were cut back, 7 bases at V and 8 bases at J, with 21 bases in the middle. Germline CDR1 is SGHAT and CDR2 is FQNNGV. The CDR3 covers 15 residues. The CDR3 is CASTPLGQEGDTIYF. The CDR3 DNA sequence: TGTGCCAGCACCCCTTTGGGACAAGAAGGGGACACCATATATTTT.